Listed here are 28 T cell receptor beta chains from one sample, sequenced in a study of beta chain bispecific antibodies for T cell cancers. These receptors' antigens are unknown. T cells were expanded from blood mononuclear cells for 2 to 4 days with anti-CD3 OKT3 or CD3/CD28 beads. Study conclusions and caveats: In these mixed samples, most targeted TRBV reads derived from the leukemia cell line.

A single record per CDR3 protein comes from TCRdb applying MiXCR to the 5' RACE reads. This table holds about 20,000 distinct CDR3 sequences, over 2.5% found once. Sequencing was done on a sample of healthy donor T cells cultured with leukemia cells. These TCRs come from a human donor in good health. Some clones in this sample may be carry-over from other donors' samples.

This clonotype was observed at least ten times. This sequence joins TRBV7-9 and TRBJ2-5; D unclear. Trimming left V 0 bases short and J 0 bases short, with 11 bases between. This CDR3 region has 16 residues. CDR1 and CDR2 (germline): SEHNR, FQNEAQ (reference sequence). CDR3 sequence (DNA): TGTGCCAGCAGCTTAGCGGGTCAGGCCCACCAAGAGACCCAGTACTTC. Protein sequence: CASSLAGQAHQETQYF.

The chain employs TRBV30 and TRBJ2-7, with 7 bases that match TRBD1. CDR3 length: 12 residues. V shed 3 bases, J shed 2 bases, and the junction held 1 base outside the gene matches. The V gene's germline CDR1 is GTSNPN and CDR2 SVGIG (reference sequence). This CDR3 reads CAWRGQPYEQYF. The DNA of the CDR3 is TGTGCCTGGAGGGGACAGCCCTACGAGCAGTACTTC.

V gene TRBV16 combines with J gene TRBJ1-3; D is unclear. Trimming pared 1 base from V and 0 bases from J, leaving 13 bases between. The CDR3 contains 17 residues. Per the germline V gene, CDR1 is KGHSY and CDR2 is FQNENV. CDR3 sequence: CASSQFQTPDSGNTIYF. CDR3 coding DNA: TGTGCCAGCAGCCAATTTCAAACACCCGACTCTGGAAACACCATATATTTT.

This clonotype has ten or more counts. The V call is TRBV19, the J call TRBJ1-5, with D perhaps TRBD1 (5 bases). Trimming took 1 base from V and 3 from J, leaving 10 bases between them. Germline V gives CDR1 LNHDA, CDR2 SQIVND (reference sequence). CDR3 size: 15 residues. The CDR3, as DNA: TGTGCCAGTAGTATAGGAGACAGCCTCAATCAGCCCCAGCATTTT. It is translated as CASSIGDSLNQPQHF.

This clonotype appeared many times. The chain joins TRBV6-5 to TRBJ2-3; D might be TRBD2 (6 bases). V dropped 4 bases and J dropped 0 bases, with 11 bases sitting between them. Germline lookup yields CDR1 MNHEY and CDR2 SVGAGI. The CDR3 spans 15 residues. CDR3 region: CASSSGGASTDTQYF. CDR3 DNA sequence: TGTGCCAGCAGTTCCGGCGGGGCTAGCACAGATACGCAGTATTTT.

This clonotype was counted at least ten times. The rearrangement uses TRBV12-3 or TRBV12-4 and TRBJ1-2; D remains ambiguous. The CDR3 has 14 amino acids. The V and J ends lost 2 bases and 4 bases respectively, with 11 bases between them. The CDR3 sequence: CASSLWQSTYGYTF. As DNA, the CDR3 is TGTGCCAGCAGTTTATGGCAGTCTACCTATGGCTACACCTTC.

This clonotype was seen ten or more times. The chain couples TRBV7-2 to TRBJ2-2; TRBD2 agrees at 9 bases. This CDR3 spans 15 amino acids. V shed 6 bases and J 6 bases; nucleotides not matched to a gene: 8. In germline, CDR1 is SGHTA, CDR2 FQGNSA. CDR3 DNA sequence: TGTGCCAGCAGACTTCCGGGACTAGCATCCGGGGAGCTGTTTTTT. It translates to CASRLPGLASGELFF.

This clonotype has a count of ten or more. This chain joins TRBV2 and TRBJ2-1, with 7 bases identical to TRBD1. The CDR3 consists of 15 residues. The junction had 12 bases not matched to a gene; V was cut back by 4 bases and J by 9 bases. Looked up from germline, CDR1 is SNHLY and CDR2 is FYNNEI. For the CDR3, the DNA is TGTGCCAGCAGTGGCACAGGGGCCCCTCAGGGTGAGCAGTTCTTC. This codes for CASSGTGAPQGEQFF.

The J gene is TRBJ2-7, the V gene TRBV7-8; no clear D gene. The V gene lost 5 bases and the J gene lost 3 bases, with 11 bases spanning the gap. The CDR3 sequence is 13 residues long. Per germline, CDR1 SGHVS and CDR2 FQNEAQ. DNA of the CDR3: TGTGCCAGCAGCCTAGGATCCCGCTACGAGCAGTACTTC. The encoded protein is CASSLGSRYEQYF.

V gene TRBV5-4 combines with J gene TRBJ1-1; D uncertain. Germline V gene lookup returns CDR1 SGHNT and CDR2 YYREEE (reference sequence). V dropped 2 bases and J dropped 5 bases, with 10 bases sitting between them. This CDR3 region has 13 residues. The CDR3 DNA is TGTGCCAGCAGCTTCAGTATAGGGACTGAAGCTTTCTTT. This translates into CASSFSIGTEAFF.

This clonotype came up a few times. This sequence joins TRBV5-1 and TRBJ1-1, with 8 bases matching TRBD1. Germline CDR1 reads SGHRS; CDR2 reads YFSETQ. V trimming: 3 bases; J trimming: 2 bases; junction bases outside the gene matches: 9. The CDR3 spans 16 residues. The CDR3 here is CASSSAGQVHNTEAFF. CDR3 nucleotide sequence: TGCGCCAGCAGCTCGGCGGGACAGGTCCATAACACTGAAGCTTTCTTT.

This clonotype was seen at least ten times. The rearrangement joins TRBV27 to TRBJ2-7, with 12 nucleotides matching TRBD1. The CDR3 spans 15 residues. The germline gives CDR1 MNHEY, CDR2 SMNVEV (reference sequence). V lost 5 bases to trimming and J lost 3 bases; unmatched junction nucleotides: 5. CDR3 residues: CASSRDRGLIYEQYF. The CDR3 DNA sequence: TGTGCCAGCAGTCGGGACAGGGGGCTCATCTACGAGCAGTACTTC.

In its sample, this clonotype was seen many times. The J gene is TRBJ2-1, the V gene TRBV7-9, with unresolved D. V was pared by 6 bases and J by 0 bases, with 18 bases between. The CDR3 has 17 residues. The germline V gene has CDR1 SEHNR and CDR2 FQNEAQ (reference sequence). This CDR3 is CASSSNEAYSSYNEQFF. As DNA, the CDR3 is TGTGCCAGCAGTAGTAATGAGGCTTACAGCTCCTACAATGAGCAGTTCTTC.

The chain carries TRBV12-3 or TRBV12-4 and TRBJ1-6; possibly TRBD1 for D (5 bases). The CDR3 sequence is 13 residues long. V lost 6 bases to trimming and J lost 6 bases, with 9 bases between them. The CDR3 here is CASRGRFNSPLHF. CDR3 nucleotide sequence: TGTGCCAGCAGGGGACGGTTTAATTCACCCCTCCACTTT.

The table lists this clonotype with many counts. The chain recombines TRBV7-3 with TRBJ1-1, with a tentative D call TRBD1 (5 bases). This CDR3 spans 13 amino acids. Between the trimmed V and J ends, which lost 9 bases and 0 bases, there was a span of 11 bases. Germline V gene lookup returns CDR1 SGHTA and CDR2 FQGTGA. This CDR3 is CASMEGLNTEAFF. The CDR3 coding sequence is TGTGCCAGTATGGAGGGACTGAACACTGAAGCTTTCTTT.

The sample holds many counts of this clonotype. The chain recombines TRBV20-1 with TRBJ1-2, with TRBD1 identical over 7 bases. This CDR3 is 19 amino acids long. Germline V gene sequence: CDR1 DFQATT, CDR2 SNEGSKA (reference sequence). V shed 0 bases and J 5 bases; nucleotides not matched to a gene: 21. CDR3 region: CSARDLDREIEVVEYGYTF. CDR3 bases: TGCAGTGCTAGAGATCTAGACAGGGAAATTGAGGTGGTGGAATATGGCTACACCTTC.

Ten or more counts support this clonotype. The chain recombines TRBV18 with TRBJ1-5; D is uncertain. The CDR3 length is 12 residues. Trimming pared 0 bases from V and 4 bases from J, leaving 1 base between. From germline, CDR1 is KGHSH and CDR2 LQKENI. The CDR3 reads CASSPPNQPQHF. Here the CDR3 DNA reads TGTGCCAGCTCACCACCGAATCAGCCCCAGCATTTT.

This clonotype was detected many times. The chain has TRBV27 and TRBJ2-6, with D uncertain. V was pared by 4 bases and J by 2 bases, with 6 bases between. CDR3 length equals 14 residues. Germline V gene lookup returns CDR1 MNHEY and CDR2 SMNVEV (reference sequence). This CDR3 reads CASSYSTGANVLTF. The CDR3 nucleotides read TGTGCCAGCAGTTATTCCACTGGGGCCAACGTCCTGACTTTC.

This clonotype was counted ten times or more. The CDR3 bases are TGCGCCAGCAGCTTGGGTAACGGGGGCCTCTACAATGAGCAGTTCTTC. Translation gives CASSLGNGGLYNEQFF. The chain combines TRBV5-1 with TRBJ2-1; either TRBD1 or TRBD2 may fit D (6 bases each). V was shortened by 0 bases and J by 3 bases, with 13 bases between the two germline ends. CDR1 and CDR2 from the germline V gene are SGHRS and YFSETQ. This CDR3 region has 16 residues.

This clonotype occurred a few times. Here the CDR3 reads CASSYSKGNTEAFF. CDR3 DNA sequence: TGTGCCAGCAGTTACTCTAAAGGGAACACTGAAGCTTTCTTT. V is TRBV6-5 and J is TRBJ1-1, with D hard to call. V lost 0 bases to trimming and J lost 1 base, with 6 bases between them. Germline V gene sequence: CDR1 MNHEY, CDR2 SVGAGI. The CDR3 runs to 14 residues.

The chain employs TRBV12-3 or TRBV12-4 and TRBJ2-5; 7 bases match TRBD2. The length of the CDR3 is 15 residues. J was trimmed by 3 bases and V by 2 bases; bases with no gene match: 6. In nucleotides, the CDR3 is TGTGCCAGCAGTTTACGGTGGGGAGGGGAAGAGACCCAGTACTTC. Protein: CASSLRWGGEETQYF.

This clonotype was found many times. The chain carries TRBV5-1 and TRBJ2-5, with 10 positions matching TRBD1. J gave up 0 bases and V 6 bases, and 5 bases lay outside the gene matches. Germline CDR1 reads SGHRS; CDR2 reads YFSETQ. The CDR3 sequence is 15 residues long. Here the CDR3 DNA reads TGCGCCAGCACCTCGGGACAGGGGCACCAAGAGACCCAGTACTTC. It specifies CASTSGQGHQETQYF.

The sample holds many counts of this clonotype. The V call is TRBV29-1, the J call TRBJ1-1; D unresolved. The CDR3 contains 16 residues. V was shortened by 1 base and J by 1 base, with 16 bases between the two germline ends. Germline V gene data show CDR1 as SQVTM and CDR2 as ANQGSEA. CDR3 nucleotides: TGCAGCGTTGAAGCGTTGAAGCACTCGGGGAACACTGAAGCTTTCTTT. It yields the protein CSVEALKHSGNTEAFF. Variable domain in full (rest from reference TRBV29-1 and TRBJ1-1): SAVISQKPSRDICQRGTSLTIQCQVDSQVTMMFWYRQQPGQSLTLIATANQGSEATYESGFVIDKFPISRPNLTFSTLTVSNMSPEDSSIYLCSVEALKHSGNTEAFFGQGTRLTVV.

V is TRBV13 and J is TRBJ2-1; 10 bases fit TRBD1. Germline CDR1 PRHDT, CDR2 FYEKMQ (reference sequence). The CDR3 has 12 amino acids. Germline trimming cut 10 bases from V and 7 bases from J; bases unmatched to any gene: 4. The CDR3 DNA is TGTGCCACGGGACAGGGGTCTAATGAGCAGTTCTTC. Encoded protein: CATGQGSNEQFF.

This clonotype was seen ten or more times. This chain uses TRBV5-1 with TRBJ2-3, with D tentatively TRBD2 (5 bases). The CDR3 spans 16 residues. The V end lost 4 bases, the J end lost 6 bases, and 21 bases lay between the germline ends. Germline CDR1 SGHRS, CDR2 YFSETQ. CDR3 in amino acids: CASSPPFRGGRDTQYF. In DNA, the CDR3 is TGCGCCAGCAGCCCCCCTTTCCGAGGAGGTAGGGATACGCAGTATTTT.

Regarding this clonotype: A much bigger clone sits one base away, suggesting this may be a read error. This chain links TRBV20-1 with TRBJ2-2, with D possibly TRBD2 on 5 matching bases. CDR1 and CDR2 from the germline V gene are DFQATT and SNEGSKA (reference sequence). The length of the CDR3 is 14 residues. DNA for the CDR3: TGCAGTGCTCCCAAAACAGATTACACCGGGGAGCCGTTTTTT. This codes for CSAPKTDYTGEPFF.

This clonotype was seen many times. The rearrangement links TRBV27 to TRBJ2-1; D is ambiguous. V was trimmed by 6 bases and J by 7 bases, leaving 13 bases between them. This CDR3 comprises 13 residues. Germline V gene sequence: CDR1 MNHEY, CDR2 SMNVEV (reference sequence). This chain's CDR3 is CASRNIAVNEQFF. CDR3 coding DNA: TGTGCCAGCAGGAATATTGCAGTAAATGAGCAGTTCTTC.

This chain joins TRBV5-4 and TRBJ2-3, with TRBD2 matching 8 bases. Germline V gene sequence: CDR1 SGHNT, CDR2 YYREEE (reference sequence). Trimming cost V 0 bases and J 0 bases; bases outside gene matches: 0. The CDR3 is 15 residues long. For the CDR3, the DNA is TGTGCCAGCAGCTTGGGCGGGGGGAGCACAGATACGCAGTATTTT. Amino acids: CASSLGGGSTDTQYF.